The rows below give T cell receptor beta chains drawn from one sample of a study of cytomegalovirus exposure and HLA in healthy donors. Using immunoSEQ multiplex PCR, the repertoire was profiled, and TCRdb retains in-frame clones only, with some absent. This sample has about 160,000 clones; roughly nine tenths occur once, and the top ten carry 5% to 7%. The sequenced sample was PBMCs. These receptors all come from a woman in her 30s in good health and CMV-seronegative. Each CDR3 is given without its conserved first and last residue. Each record gives: V gene, J gene, CDR3 length, CDR3 protein.

TRBV6-1	TRBJ2-7	15	ASSERGRQGVTYEQY
TRBV7-8	TRBJ2-7	14	ASSTMGTSGIYEQY
TRBV7-3	TRBJ2-5	11	ASSPRSGGTQY
TRBV5-1	TRBJ2-7	16	ASSLTRSTGAMFNEQY
TRBV29-1	TRBJ2-7	9	SVEVGYEQY
TRBV20-1	TRBJ2-1	9	SFWWNPEQF
TRBV7-2	TRBJ2-2	14	ASSSPGGADTGELF
TRBV18	TRBJ1-1	12	ASSPLPQDTEAF
TRBV6-5	TRBJ2-1	12	ASSTGTSFDEQF
TRBV7-9	TRBJ1-4	13	ASSSPTGEQEKLF
TRBV6-4	TRBJ2-3	14	ASSDSTSGATDTQY
TRBV7-8	TRBJ1-1	10	ASSPPSAEAF
TRBV6-1	-	15	ASSDQAGGMSYNEQF
TRBV27	TRBJ2-3	14	ASSLSPGGSTDTQY
TRBV5-1	TRBJ2-1	12	ASSSVSDRNEQF
TRBV18	TRBJ1-1	15	ASSKGQARDSNTEAF
TRBV28	TRBJ2-2	11	ASSPEYTGELF
TRBV28	TRBJ2-1	13	ASSGLDRQHNEQF
TRBV7-6	TRBJ1-1	14	ASSSAGGVGNTEAF
TRBV18	TRBJ2-5	13	ASSPRDSGIETQY
TRBV4-1	TRBJ2-7	11	ASSQAESLEQY
TRBV29-1	TRBJ2-3	12	SVEGGGRTDTQY
TRBV9	TRBJ1-4	13	ASSGGRDRSEKLF
TRBV5-1	TRBJ2-2	11	ASSLDGGGELF
TRBV5-5	TRBJ1-1	13	ASSLGEGRNTEAF
TRBV6-5	TRBJ1-1	11	ASDVAGGTEAF
TRBV28	TRBJ2-1	12	ASSRYTVYNEQF
TRBV15	TRBJ2-3	14	ATSREGGRVADTQY
TRBV9	TRBJ1-2	12	ASSVAQGREGYT
TRBV4-2	TRBJ2-5	13	ASSELGSGEETQY
TRBV7-3	TRBJ2-1	12	ASSLGSSYNEQF
TRBV5-1	TRBJ1-1	11	ASSLGSNTEAF
TRBV27	TRBJ2-2	14	ASSSPSGVNTGELF
TRBV4-2	TRBJ1-1	10	ASSQSNTEAF
TRBV7-9	TRBJ2-7	10	ASSTTTYEQY
TRBV7-8	TRBJ2-1	14	ASSLVSGSSYNEQF
TRBV5-1	TRBJ2-4	14	ASSFDGLAGGHIQY
TRBV13	TRBJ2-7	13	ASSPGLAATYEQY
TRBV15	TRBJ2-1	13	ATRTGTSGSDEQF
TRBV5-1	TRBJ1-1	10	ASSLGGPEAF
TRBV6-5	TRBJ2-7	13	ASSWRATRTYEQY
TRBV4-2	TRBJ1-6	12	ASSQSGWISPLH
TRBV19	TRBJ1-1	12	ASMEMGGTTEAF
TRBV20-1	TRBJ2-5	9	SASLAETQY
TRBV7-8	TRBJ1-1	11	ASSLVRGAEAF
TRBV28	TRBJ2-1	12	ASRREVRGLEQF
TRBV11-2	TRBJ2-5	14	ASSLVQTVYQETQY
TRBV7-2	TRBJ1-5	11	ASSLYRNQPQH